Described below is a single TCR beta chain sequence and its context. The clone's antigen remains unknown. No base quality information exists; no much larger clone differs at one position. The trial excluded patients who had a history of autoimmune disease or were on systemic immunosuppression. Peripheral blood for TCR sequencing was collected from all dose cohorts at baseline, on cycle 4 day 1, and on cycle 7 day 1. Samples were obtained from an open-label, multicenter, first-in-human phase I dose-escalation trial of ivuxolimab. The trial enrolled adults with locally advanced or metastatic head and neck squamous cell, hepatocellular, melanoma or renal cell carcinoma. Before TCR sequencing, CD4+ T cells and CD8+ T cells from peripheral blood were sorted into separate populations. Trimming accounts for 2 bases at V and 5 bases at J, while the number of junction bases matched to no gene is 1. The CDR3 contains 15 residues, cysteine and phenylalanine counted. Of the read, only the CDR3 DNA is kept; its 45 bases are in frame from base 1. The germline V gene yields MNHEY for CDR1 and SVGAGI for CDR2.

The data derive from a study of OX40 agonist ivuxolimab in advanced cancers. About the full investigation: Ivuxolimab, which targeted the costimulatory receptor OX40 (CD134), was an agonistic, fully human IgG2 monoclonal antibody. Of the 50 to 55 dose-escalation patients, hepatocellular carcinoma was present in around 20, melanoma in some 15, renal cell carcinoma in 9 and head and neck cancer in 9. Intravenous ivuxolimab was administered to patients every 2 weeks at six dose levels: 0.01, 0.1, 0.3, 1.5, 3 and 10 mg/kg. Prior anti-PD-1, anti-PD-L1 or anti-CTLA-4 therapy was permitted, and 40% to 50% of dose-escalation patients had received checkpoint inhibitors. A male proportion of 82.7% and a mean age of roughly 58 years, ranging from 23 to 79, were recorded for the dose-escalation cohort. Peripheral TCRbeta sequencing aimed to test whether ivuxolimab altered TCR sequence diversity and caused clonal T-cell expansion. Partial responses occurred in three dose-escalation patients, of whom one had hepatocellular carcinoma and two had cutaneous melanoma. The monotherapy dose-escalation portion (N ≈ 50 patients) of the phase I ivuxolimab trial is reported in the paper.

Genomic DNA was isolated from the sorted cells so that the TCRbeta CDR3 region could be sequenced. TCRbeta CDR3 regions were sequenced using the immunoSEQ Assay. In TCRdb, the immuneACCESS table is reduced to in-frame sequences with V and J assigned. These tables do not hold every clone; where another copy was compared, an unresolved V gene accounts for under half, and the others remain unexplained. Counted in this sample were approximately 50,000 clones; 88% of them appeared once. The ten biggest clones cover about 7.8% of the sample. The paper's findings and limits, for the study overall: Clonal expansion of both CD4+ and CD8+ blood T cells was observed from baseline to week 6 at doses 0.1 to 3.0 mg/kg. On average, CD8+ T cells showed more expanded clones than CD4+ T cells after ivuxolimab. In the 0.1-3.0 mg/kg groups, partial responders were among the patients with the lowest normalized peripheral clonal expansion, particularly in CD8+ T cells. The antigen specificity of the peripheral T cells that underwent clonal expansion was not determined. Low levels of normalized T-cell clonal expansion were also seen in some patients who did not respond.

The V and J segments used are TRBV6-5 and TRBJ2-2; TRBD2 agrees with 11 junctional bases. The specimen comprised CD4+ or CD8+ T cells sorted from blood, sampled in a trial of the OX40 agonist ivuxolimab. This clonotype was sampled from an adult with an advanced solid tumor such as melanoma, head and neck, liver or kidney cancer. Here is the DNA: TGTGCCAGCAGTTACAGACTAGCGGGAACCGGGGAGCTGTTTTTT. Translated, it gives CASSYRLAGTGELFF.